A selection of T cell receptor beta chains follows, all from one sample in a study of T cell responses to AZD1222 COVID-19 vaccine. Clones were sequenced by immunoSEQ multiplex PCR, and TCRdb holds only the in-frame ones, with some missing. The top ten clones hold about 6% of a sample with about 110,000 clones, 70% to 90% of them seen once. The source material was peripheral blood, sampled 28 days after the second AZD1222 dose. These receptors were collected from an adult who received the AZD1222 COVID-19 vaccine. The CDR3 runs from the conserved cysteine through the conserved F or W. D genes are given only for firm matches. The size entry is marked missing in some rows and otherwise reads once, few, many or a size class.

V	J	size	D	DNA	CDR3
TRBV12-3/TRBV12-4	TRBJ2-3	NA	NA	TGTGCCAGCAGTGCCCTTGGGGCCACGCAGTATTTT	CASSALGATQYF
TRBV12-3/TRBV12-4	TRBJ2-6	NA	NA	TGTGCCAGCAGTCCTGGGGCCAACGTCCTGACTTTC	CASSPGANVLTF
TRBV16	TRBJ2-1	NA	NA	TGTGCCAGCAGCCCCCCAGCGGATGAGCAGTTCTTC	CASSPPADEQFF
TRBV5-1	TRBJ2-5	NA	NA	TGCGCCAGCAGCCCCCAGGGCCAGGGGGGGCTCCAAGAGACCCAGTACTTC	CASSPQGQGGLQETQYF
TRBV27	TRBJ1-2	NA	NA	TGTGCCAGCAGCCCCCGGAGAGGGAACGATGGCTACACCTTC	CASSPRRGNDGYTF
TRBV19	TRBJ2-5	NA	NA	TGTGCCAGTAGTACCCCTTATGGATATCCTCAAGAGACCCAGTACTTC	CASSTPYGYPQETQYF
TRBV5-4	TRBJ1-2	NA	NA	TGTGCCAGCAGCCCGAGCTCGAGCTATGGCTACACCTTC	CASSPSSSYGYTF
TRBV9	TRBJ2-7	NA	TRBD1	TGTGCCAGCAGCGTGGCCGGGACAGGGGGCTCCTACGAGCAGTACTTC	CASSVAGTGGSYEQYF
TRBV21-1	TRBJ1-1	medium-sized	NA	TGTGCCATGGGTCTCAGAAGGGTGGAGAGCCCCTTT	CAMGLRRVESPF
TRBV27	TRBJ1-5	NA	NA	TGTGCCAGCAGTTTAGAGGGGTATAGCAATCAGCCCCAGCATTTT	CASSLEGYSNQPQHF
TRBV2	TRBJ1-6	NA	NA	TGTGCCAGCACTTTCACAGGGAATTCACCCCTCCACTTT	CASTFTGNSPLHF
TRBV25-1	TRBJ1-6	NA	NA	TGTGCCAGCAGTGACACCTATAATTCACCCCTCCACTTT	CASSDTYNSPLHF
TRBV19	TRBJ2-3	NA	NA	TGTGCCAGTAAGTCTCCGGGTGGTATAACGCAGTATTTT	CASKSPGGITQYF
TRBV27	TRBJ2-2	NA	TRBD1	TGTGCTAGCAGGGGGCCCGCGAACACCGGGGAGCTGTTTTTT	CASRGPANTGELFF
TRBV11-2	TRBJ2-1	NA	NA	TGTGCCAGCAGCAAAAACAGGGATGCTCTATTCGATGAGCAGTTCTTC	CASSKNRDALFDEQFF
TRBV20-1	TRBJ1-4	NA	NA	TGCAGCGCCGGGGACGAAAAACTGTTTTTT	CSAGDEKLFF
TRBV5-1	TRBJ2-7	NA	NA	TGCGCCAGCAGCTTAATTGCAGACAGCTTCTACGAGCAGTACTTC	CASSLIADSFYEQYF